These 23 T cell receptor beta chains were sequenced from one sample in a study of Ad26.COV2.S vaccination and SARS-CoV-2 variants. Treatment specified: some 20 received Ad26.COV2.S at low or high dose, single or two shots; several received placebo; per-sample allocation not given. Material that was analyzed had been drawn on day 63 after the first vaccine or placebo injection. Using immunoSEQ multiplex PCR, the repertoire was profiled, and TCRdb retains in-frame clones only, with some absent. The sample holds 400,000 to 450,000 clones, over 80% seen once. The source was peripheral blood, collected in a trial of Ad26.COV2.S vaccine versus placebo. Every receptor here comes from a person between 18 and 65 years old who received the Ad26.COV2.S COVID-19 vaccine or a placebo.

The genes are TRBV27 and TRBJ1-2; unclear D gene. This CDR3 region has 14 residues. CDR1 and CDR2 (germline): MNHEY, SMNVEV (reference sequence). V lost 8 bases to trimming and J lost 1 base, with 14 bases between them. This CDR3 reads CASAIDEGNYGYTF. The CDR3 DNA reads TGTGCCAGCGCTATTGATGAGGGTAACTATGGCTACACCTTC.

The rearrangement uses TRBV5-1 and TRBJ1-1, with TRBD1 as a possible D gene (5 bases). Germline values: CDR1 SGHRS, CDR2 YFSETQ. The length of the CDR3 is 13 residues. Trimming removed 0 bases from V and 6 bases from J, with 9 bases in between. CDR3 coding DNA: TGCGCCAGCAGCTTGGTCCAGGGCGCTGAAGCTTTCTTT. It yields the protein CASSLVQGAEAFF. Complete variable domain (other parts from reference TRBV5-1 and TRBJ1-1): KAGVTQTPRYLIKTRGQQVTLSCSPISGHRSVSWYQQTPGQGLQFLFEYFSETQRNKGNFPGRFSGRQFSNSRSEMNVSTLELGDSALYLCASSLVQGAEAFFGQGTRLTVV.

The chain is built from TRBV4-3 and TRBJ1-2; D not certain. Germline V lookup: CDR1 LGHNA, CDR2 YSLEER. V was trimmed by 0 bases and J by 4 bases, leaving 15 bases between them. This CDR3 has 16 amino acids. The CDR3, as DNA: TGCGCCAGCAGCCAAGATCTGCGAGGGTCCGTCTATGGCTACACCTTC. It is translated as CASSQDLRGSVYGYTF.

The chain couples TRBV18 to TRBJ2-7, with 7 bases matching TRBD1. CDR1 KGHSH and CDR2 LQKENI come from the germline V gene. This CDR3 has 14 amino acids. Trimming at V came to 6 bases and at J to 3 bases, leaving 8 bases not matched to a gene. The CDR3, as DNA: TGTGCCAGCTCCTCACCGGACAGGCACTACGAGCAGTACTTC. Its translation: CASSSPDRHYEQYF.

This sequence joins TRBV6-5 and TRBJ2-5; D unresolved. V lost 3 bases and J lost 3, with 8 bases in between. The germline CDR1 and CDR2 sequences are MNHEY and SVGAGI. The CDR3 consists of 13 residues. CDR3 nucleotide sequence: TGTGCCAGCAGTTATGCGGCAGAAGAGACCCAGTACTTC. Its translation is CASSYAAEETQYF.

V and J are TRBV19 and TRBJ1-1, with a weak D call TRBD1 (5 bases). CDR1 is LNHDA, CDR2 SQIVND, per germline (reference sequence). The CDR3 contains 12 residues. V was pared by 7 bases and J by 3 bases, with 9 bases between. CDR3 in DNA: TGTGCCAGTAACCAGGGAGACACTGAAGCTTTCTTT. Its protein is CASNQGDTEAFF.

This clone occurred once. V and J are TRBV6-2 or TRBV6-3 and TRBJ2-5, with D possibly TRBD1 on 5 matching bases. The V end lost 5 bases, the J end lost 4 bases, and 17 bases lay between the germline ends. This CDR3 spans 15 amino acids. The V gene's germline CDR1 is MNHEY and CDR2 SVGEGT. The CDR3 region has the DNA TGTGCCAGCAGTAGACCCAGAAAGGGGCTAGAGACCCAGTACTTC. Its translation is CASSRPRKGLETQYF.

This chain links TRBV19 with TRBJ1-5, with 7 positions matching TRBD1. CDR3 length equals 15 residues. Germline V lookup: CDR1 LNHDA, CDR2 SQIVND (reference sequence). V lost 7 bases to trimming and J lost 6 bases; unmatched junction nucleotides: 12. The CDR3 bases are TGTGCCAGTACCATCGGACAGGTGTCGGGTCAGCCCCAGCATTTT. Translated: CASTIGQVSGQPQHF.

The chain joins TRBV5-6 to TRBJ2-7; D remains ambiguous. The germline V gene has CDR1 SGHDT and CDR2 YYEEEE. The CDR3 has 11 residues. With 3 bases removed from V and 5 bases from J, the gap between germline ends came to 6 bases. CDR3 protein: CASSSVDEQYF. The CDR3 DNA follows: TGTGCCAGCAGCTCCGTCGACGAGCAGTACTTC.

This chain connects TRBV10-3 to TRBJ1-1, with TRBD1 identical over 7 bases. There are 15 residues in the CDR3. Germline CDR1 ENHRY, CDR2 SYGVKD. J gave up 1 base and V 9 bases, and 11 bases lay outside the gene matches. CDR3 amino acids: CAISETDRPNTEAFF. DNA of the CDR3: TGTGCCATTTCGGAGACGGACAGGCCGAACACTGAAGCTTTCTTT.

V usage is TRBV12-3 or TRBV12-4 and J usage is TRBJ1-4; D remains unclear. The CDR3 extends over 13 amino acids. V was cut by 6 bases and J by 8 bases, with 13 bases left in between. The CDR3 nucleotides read TGTGCCAGCAGGGGTACCGGTGGGGAAAAACTGTTTTTT. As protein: CASRGTGGEKLFF.

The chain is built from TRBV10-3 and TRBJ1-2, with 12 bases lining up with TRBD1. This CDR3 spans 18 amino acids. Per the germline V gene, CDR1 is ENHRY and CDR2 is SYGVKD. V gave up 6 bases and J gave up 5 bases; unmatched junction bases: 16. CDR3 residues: CAISAGTGGSSSGYGYTF. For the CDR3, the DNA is TGTGCCATCAGCGCTGGGACAGGGGGCTCGAGCTCGGGATATGGCTACACCTTC.

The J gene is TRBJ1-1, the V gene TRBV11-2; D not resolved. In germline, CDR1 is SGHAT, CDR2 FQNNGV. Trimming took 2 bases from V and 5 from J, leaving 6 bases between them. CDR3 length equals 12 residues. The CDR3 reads CASSLLGTEAFF. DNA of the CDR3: TGTGCCAGCAGCTTATTGGGGACTGAAGCTTTCTTT.

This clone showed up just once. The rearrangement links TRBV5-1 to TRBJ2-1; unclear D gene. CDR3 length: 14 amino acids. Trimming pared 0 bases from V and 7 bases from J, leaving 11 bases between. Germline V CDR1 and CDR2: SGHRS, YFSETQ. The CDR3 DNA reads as TGCGCCAGCAGCTTGGGGGGTCTGGGTAATGAGCAGTTCTTC. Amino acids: CASSLGGLGNEQFF.

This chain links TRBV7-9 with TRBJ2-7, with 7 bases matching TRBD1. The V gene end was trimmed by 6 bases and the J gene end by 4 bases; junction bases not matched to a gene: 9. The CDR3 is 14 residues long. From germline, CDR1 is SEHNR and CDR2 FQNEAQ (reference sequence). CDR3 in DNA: TGTGCCAGCAGTCCGCCCGGGACAGTATACGAGCAGTACTTC. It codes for CASSPPGTVYEQYF.

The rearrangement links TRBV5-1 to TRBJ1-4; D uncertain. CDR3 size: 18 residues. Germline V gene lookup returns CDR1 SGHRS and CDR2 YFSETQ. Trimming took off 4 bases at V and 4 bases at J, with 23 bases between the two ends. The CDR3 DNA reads TGCGCCAGCAGCCCCAGGATCGCAGGTGACTTCCTTAATGAAAAACTGTTTTTT. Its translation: CASSPRIAGDFLNEKLFF.

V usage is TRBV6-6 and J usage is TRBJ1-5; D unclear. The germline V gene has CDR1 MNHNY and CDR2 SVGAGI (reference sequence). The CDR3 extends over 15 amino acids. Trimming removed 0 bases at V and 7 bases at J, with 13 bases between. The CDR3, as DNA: TGTGCCAGCAGTTACTCGATTGGGCTAACCCAGCCCCAGCATTTT. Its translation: CASSYSIGLTQPQHF.

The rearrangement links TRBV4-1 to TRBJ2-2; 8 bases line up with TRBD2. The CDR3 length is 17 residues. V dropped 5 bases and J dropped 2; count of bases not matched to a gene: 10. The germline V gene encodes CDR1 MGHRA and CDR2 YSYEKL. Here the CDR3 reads CASSASFAGGNTGELFF. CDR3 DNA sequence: TGCGCCAGCAGCGCGAGTTTTGCGGGGGGCAACACCGGGGAGCTGTTTTTT.

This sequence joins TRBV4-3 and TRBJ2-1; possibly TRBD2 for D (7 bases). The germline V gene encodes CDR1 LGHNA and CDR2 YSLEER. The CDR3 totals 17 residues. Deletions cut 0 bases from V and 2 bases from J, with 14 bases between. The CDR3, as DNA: TGCGCCAGCAGCCAAGACGGCGGGGGCCCAACCTACAATGAGCAGTTCTTC. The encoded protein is CASSQDGGGPTYNEQFF.

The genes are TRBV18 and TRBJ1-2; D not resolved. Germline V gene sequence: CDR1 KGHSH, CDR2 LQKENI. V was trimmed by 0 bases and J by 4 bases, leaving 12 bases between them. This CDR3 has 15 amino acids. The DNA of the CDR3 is TGTGCCAGCTCACCACCGAGCTCCGGATTCTATGGCTACACCTTC. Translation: CASSPPSSGFYGYTF.

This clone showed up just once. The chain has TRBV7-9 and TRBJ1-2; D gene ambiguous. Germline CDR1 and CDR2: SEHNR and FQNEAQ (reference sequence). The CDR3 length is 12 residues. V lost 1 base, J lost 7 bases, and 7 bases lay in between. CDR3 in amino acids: CASSLDVSGYTF. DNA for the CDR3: TGTGCCAGCAGCTTAGATGTGTCTGGCTACACCTTC.

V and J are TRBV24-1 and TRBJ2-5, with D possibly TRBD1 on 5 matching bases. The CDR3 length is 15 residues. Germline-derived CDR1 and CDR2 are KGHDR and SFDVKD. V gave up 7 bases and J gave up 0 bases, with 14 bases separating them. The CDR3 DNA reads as TGTGCCACCAGAGGGGCATTGAATAACCAAGAGACCCAGTACTTC. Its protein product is CATRGALNNQETQYF.

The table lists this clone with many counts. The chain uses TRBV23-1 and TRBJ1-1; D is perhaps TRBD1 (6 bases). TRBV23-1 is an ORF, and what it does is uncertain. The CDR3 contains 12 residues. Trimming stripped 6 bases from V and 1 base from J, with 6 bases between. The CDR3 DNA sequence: TGCGCCAGCAGGGGACAGAACACTGAAGCTTTCTTT. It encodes CASRGQNTEAFF.